These 23 T cell receptor beta chains share one sample of origin, sequenced in a study of blood T cell repertoires in COVID-19. Sequencing used immunoSEQ multiplex PCR; TCRdb keeps in-frame clones, though not all of them. Of approximately 490,000 clones listed, 80% to 90% were seen once; the top ten hold 8% to 9.5%. Input material: PBMCs or T cells enriched from blood (not recorded which). These receptors all come from a woman aged 60 to 75 who had recovered from COVID-19.

This chain joins TRBV30 and TRBJ2-3; D call uncertain. CDR1 is GTSNPN, CDR2 SVGIG, per germline (reference sequence). V lost 1 base and J 5 bases, leaving 16 bases between the germline ends. There are 15 residues in the CDR3. This CDR3 reads CAWSAVLALLDTQYF. CDR3 nucleotide sequence: TGTGCCTGGAGTGCAGTCCTGGCCCTGTTAGATACGCAGTATTTT.

In its sample, this clone was seen a few times. The chain recombines TRBV27 with TRBJ1-1; 8 bases match TRBD1. The V gene end was trimmed by 7 bases and the J gene end by 6 bases; junction bases not matched to a gene: 16. The CDR3 is 16 amino acids. From germline, CDR1 is MNHEY and CDR2 SMNVEV (reference sequence). This CDR3 reads CASTPSRAGGLAEAFF. The CDR3 coding sequence is TGTGCCAGCACACCTTCCCGGGCAGGGGGCTTGGCTGAAGCTTTCTTT.

The chain joins TRBV19 to TRBJ1-6; the match to TRBD1 covers 7 bases. Looked up from germline, CDR1 is LNHDA and CDR2 is SQIVND (reference sequence). V dropped 2 bases and J dropped 6; count of bases not matched to a gene: 1. This CDR3 is built from 14 residues. The CDR3 nucleotides read TGTGCCAGTAGTATACAGGGGGGTAATTCACCCCTCCACTTT. Translated, it gives CASSIQGGNSPLHF.

The chain has TRBV2 and TRBJ1-2; D not certain. V dropped 4 bases and J dropped 8 bases, with 11 bases sitting between them. The germline CDR1 and CDR2 sequences are SNHLY and FYNNEI. This CDR3 has 12 residues. The CDR3 loop is CASSVEEGGYTF. CDR3 DNA sequence: TGTGCCAGCAGTGTTGAAGAGGGCGGCTACACCTTC.

This chain links TRBV12-3 or TRBV12-4 with TRBJ1-1; TRBD1 aligns across 7 bases. The CDR3 covers 12 residues. V gave up 10 bases and J gave up 4 bases; unmatched junction bases: 6. The CDR3, as DNA: TGTGCCACCCAGGGGGAGACCACTGAAGCTTTCTTT. Its protein product is CATQGETTEAFF.

CDR3 bases: TGTGCCAGCACCTTAAGGACAGTCCAAGAGACCCAGTACTTC. Translation gives CASTLRTVQETQYF. The J gene is TRBJ2-5, the V gene TRBV6-5; TRBD1 is a possible D gene (6 bases). V dropped 7 bases and J dropped 1 base, with 13 bases sitting between them. The CDR3 runs to 14 residues. Germline-derived CDR1 and CDR2 are MNHEY and SVGAGI.

CDR3 sequence reads: CASRWHLSTDTQYF. As DNA, the CDR3 is TGCGCCAGCCGCTGGCATTTAAGCACAGATACGCAGTATTTT. The chain combines TRBV4-1 with TRBJ2-3; D is uncertain. CDR3 size: 14 residues. V was pared by 8 bases and J by 0 bases, with 12 bases between. Germline CDR1 reads MGHRA; CDR2 reads YSYEKL.

The V gene is TRBV6-1, the J gene TRBJ2-5; TRBD1 matches 9 bases. The CDR3 runs 15 residues. Trimming removed 6 bases from V and 5 bases from J; junction bases left unmatched: 10. In germline, CDR1 is MNHNS, CDR2 SASEGT. CDR3 in amino acids: CASRRRTGAWETQYF. The CDR3 DNA is TGTGCCAGCAGGAGGAGGACAGGGGCTTGGGAGACCCAGTACTTC.

Worth noting for this clone: The sample holds other DNA sequences that translate to the same CDR3. V usage is TRBV6-1 and J usage is TRBJ1-2; tentatively, D is TRBD1 (6 bases). V was clipped by 3 bases and J by 2 bases, with 7 bases between them. Germline V gene sequence: CDR1 MNHNS, CDR2 SASEGT. The length of the CDR3 is 13 residues. This chain's CDR3 is CASSEQGNYGYTF. Written as DNA, the CDR3 is TGTGCCAGCAGTGAGCAGGGGAACTATGGCTACACCTTC.

The chain employs TRBV6-4 and TRBJ1-2, with 8 positions matching TRBD1. CDR3 size: 16 residues. Germline V CDR1 and CDR2: MRHNA, SNTAGT. The V and J ends lost 0 bases and 8 bases, in that order; junction bases with no gene match: 11. The CDR3 here is CASSDSIGRGPSGYTF. CDR3 sequence (DNA): TGTGCCAGCAGTGACTCGATTGGCAGGGGGCCTTCCGGCTACACCTTC.

The count of this clone is one. Other DNA sequences from this sample encode an identical CDR3 as well. The chain employs TRBV3-1 (or the pseudogene TRBV3-2) and TRBJ2-7; 13 nucleotides agree with TRBD2. This CDR3 contains 15 residues. Germline trimming cut 4 bases from V and 2 bases from J; bases unmatched to any gene: 2. Per the germline V gene, CDR1 is LGHDT and CDR2 is YNNKEL (reference sequence). CDR3 amino acids: CASSLGTSGAYEQYF. CDR3 sequence (DNA): TGTGCCAGCAGCCTAGGGACTAGCGGGGCCTACGAGCAGTACTTC.

This sequence joins TRBV27 and TRBJ2-3, with D perhaps matching TRBD1 (6 bases). The V and J ends lost 3 bases and 1 base respectively, with 11 bases between them. CDR1 MNHEY and CDR2 SMNVEV come from the germline V gene (reference sequence). There are 15 residues in the CDR3. CDR3 bases: TGTGCCAGCAGTTTCCTGCGACAGGGCACAGATACGCAGTATTTT. This gives the protein CASSFLRQGTDTQYF.

The chain carries TRBV19 and TRBJ1-1; TRBD1 matches 9 bases. J gave up 4 bases and V 11 bases, and 8 bases lay outside the gene matches. The CDR3 length is 13 residues. Germline V gives CDR1 LNHDA, CDR2 SQIVND (reference sequence). The CDR3 DNA sequence: TGTGCCGCACGGGACAGGGATTCCACTGAAGCTTTCTTT. This sequence encodes CAARDRDSTEAFF.

This clone was recorded once. The genes are TRBV12-3 or TRBV12-4 and TRBJ2-7; D is perhaps TRBD1 (6 bases). Deletions cut 8 bases from V and 8 bases from J, with 16 bases between. The CDR3 totals 12 residues. CDR3 sequence reads: CASGRGRGKQYF. CDR3 in DNA: TGTGCCAGCGGTCGGGGCAGGGGCAAGCAGTACTTC.

This clone was detected only a few times. V is TRBV2 and J is TRBJ2-2, with D unresolved. This CDR3 spans 16 amino acids. CDR1 SNHLY and CDR2 FYNNEI come from the germline V gene. The germline V and J ends were trimmed by 1 base and 3 bases, with 12 bases remaining between them. This CDR3 reads CASSEGPTSDTGELFF. DNA for the CDR3: TGTGCCAGCAGTGAAGGACCGACTTCGGACACCGGGGAGCTGTTTTTT.

J is TRBJ2-7 and V is TRBV18; 7 nucleotides align to TRBD2. CDR3 length equals 15 residues. Germline V lookup: CDR1 KGHSH, CDR2 LQKENI. Trimming removed 6 bases from V and 7 bases from J; junction bases left unmatched: 15. The CDR3 loop reads CASSPVGLGLAEQYV. CDR3 in DNA: TGTGCCAGCTCTCCGGTCGGACTAGGGTTAGCAGAGCAGTACGTC.

V gene TRBV5-4 combines with J gene TRBJ2-1; 7 positions agree with TRBD2. CDR3 length: 16 amino acids. Germline loops: CDR1 SGHNT, CDR2 YYREEE (reference sequence). Trimming at V came to 1 base and at J to 2 bases, leaving 6 bases not matched to a gene. The CDR3 DNA reads TGTGCCAGCAGCTTGAGTTGGGGGGGTGCCTACAATGAGCAGTTCTTC. Translated: CASSLSWGGAYNEQFF.

The chain links TRBV19 to TRBJ1-6, with 8 bases lining up with TRBD1. This CDR3 spans 15 amino acids. CDR1 is LNHDA, CDR2 SQIVND, per germline (reference sequence). V trimming: 2 bases; J trimming: 7 bases; junction bases outside the gene matches: 4. In nucleotides, the CDR3 is TGTGCCAGTAGTATAAAAACAGGGGGAAATTCACCCCTCCACTTT. This translates into CASSIKTGGNSPLHF.

This chain connects TRBV5-4 to TRBJ2-3; TRBD2 matches 9 bases. Germline CDR1 reads SGHNT; CDR2 reads YYREEE (reference sequence). This CDR3 has 19 amino acids. The V and J ends lost 0 bases and 2 bases, in that order; junction bases with no gene match: 13. The CDR3 sequence is CASSLVQVLAGVTTDTQYF. The CDR3 DNA reads as TGTGCCAGCAGCTTGGTTCAAGTGTTAGCGGGGGTTACCACAGATACGCAGTATTTT. Complete variable domain (other parts from reference TRBV5-4 and TRBJ2-3): ETGVTQSPTHLIKTRGQQVTLRCSSQSGHNTVSWYQQALGQGPQFIFQYYREEENGRGNFPPRFSGLQFPNYSSELNVNALELDDSALYLCASSLVQVLAGVTTDTQYFGPGTRLTVL.

The chain combines TRBV7-8 with TRBJ1-2, with 7 bases that match TRBD1. V lost 5 bases to trimming and J lost 3 bases; unmatched junction nucleotides: 6. Germline V lookup: CDR1 SGHVS, CDR2 FQNEAQ. The CDR3 contains 14 residues. CDR3 in amino acids: CASSLDRDDYGYTF. CDR3 bases: TGTGCCAGCAGCCTAGACAGGGATGACTATGGCTACACCTTC. The complete variable domain, with remaining parts taken from reference TRBV7-8 and TRBJ1-2, reads GAGVSQSPRYKVAKRGQDVALRCDPISGHVSLFWYQQALGQGPEFLTYFQNEAQLDKSGLPSDRFFAERPEGSVSTLKIQRTQQEDSAVYLCASSLDRDDYGYTFGSGTRLTVV.

The chain couples TRBV24-1 to TRBJ1-2; D is possibly TRBD1 (5 bases). The V and J ends lost 3 bases and 4 bases respectively, with 11 bases between them. The germline V gene has CDR1 KGHDR and CDR2 SFDVKD. The CDR3 has 14 amino acids. CDR3 in amino acids: CATSDPRQPYGYTF. CDR3 nucleotides: TGTGCCACCAGTGATCCCCGACAGCCCTATGGCTACACCTTC.

The chain employs TRBV9 and TRBJ2-2, with 7 nucleotides matching TRBD2. The CDR3 contains 16 residues. The V segment lost 3 bases and the J segment 5 bases; nucleotides outside the gene matches: 10. Germline V gene sequence: CDR1 SGDLS, CDR2 YYNGEE. The CDR3 spells CASSGPGRGSTGELFF. CDR3 in DNA: TGTGCCAGCAGCGGACCGGGGCGGGGGAGTACCGGGGAGCTGTTTTTT.

This chain joins TRBV4-1 and TRBJ2-1, with 10 bases that match TRBD2. Trimming cost V 4 bases and J 9 bases; bases outside gene matches: 18. The CDR3 runs 18 residues. Germline V lookup: CDR1 MGHRA, CDR2 YSYEKL. This CDR3 reads CASSPASSTSGVRVEQFF. CDR3 DNA: TGCGCCAGCAGCCCCGCCTCCTCAACTAGCGGGGTTCGGGTTGAGCAGTTCTTC.